A selection of T cell receptor beta chains follows, all from one sample in a study of shared clonotypes between healthy human individuals. TCRdb's copy holds only in-frame clones and misses some; the assay was immunoSEQ multiplex PCR. This table has over 2 million clones, 90% to 95% appearing once. Specimen: naive CD4+ T cells sorted from blood. All receptors come from a young man in good health. CDR3s include the opening cysteine and the closing phenylalanine or tryptophan. Fields, in order: CDR3 DNA, CDR3 protein, D gene, J gene, V gene, clone size. The D gene is left open where the match is weak. Clone size is shown for a subset of rows, as once, few, many or a class of expanded clone.

TGTGCCAGCAGTCGTGGACAGGGGAACACTGAAGCTTTCTTT | CASSRGQGNTEAFF | TRBD1 | TRBJ1-1 | TRBV6-5 | -
TGTGCCAGCAGCTTAGGTGGCTCAACAAGCTCTGGAAACACCATATATTTT | CASSLGGSTSSGNTIYF | - | TRBJ1-3 | TRBV11-3 | -
TGTGCCAGCAGCATAGTACAGGGGGGTTATTCCTACGAGCAGTACTTC | CASSIVQGGYSYEQYF | TRBD1 | TRBJ2-7 | TRBV7-2 | -
TGTGCCAGCAGCTCCGGACTATTCGAGCAGTACTTC | CASSSGLFEQYF | - | TRBJ2-7 | TRBV7-6 | -
TGTGCCAGCATTGGGACAGGGGGCAATTCACCCCTCCACTTT | CASIGTGGNSPLHF | TRBD1 | TRBJ1-6 | TRBV6-1 | -
TGCGCCAGCAGCACAGGTTTCCTCACGAACACCGGGGAGCTGTTTTTT | CASSTGFLTNTGELFF | - | TRBJ2-2 | TRBV5-1 | -
TGTGCCAGTAGTCTAAGCCCCCGCTATGGCTACACCTTC | CASSLSPRYGYTF | - | TRBJ1-2 | TRBV19 | -
TGTGCCAGCAGTATGGGACAGGGAGGGAGCAATGAGCAGTTCTTC | CASSMGQGGSNEQFF | TRBD1 | TRBJ2-1 | TRBV6-1 | -
TGTGCCAGCAGCCCTCGACAGGGCATGAACACTGAAGCTTTCTTT | CASSPRQGMNTEAFF | TRBD1 | TRBJ1-1 | TRBV7-9 | few
TGTGCCAGCAGCTTGGACAGCGCCTCTGGAAACACCATATATTTT | CASSLDSASGNTIYF | - | TRBJ1-3 | TRBV5-4 | -
TGTGCCAGCAGCTTAGCGGCTAGCGGGCCCGCAACAGATACGCAGTATTTT | CASSLAASGPATDTQYF | TRBD2 | TRBJ2-3 | TRBV7-6 | -
TGCGCCAGCAGTGAGGGACAGGGGTTAAATGAGCAGTTCTTC | CASSEGQGLNEQFF | TRBD1 | TRBJ2-1 | TRBV10-2 | -
TGTGCCAGCAGCCCCGGGGACAGAGATAATTCACCCCTCCACTTT | CASSPGDRDNSPLHF | TRBD1 | TRBJ1-6 | TRBV27 | -
TGTGCCAGCAGTGAATGGGCCTCTTCGCATGAGCAGTTCTTC | CASSEWASSHEQFF | - | TRBJ2-1 | TRBV25-1 | -
TGTGCTAGCAGCCGGGCTAGCGGGAGAGGGGTAGAGACCCAGTACTTC | CASSRASGRGVETQYF | TRBD2 | TRBJ2-5 | TRBV7-7 | once
TGCGCCAGCAGCCAAGGGCCCGGGGGGCTAGCGGTCCCCCAAGAGACCCAGTACTTC | CASSQGPGGLAVPQETQYF | - | TRBJ2-5 | TRBV4-1 | -
TGTGCCTGGAGTTCCGGGGGCGGTCCCGAAAAACTGTTTTTT | CAWSSGGGPEKLFF | - | TRBJ1-4 | TRBV30 | -
TGTGCCAGCAGCCCGGGACTAGCGGGAGGGGCCGGGGAGCTGTTTTTT | CASSPGLAGGAGELFF | TRBD2 | TRBJ2-2 | TRBV2 | -
TGTGCCAGCAGCTTAGCTTGGCGTGGGGAGCTGTTTTTT | CASSLAWRGELFF | - | TRBJ2-2 | TRBV7-2 | -
TGTGCCAGCAGCAAAGGACAGGGTGAAGTCAATCAGCCCCAGCATTTT | CASSKGQGEVNQPQHF | TRBD1 | TRBJ1-5 | TRBV5-6 | -
TGTGCCAGCAGGGGAACCACGGCGAATAGTAACGTCCTGACTTTC | CASRGTTANSNVLTF | - | TRBJ2-6 | TRBV13 | -
TGTGCCAGCAAAAGGGATTTAAGCAATCAGCCCCAGCATTTT | CASKRDLSNQPQHF | - | TRBJ1-5 | TRBV6-5 | -
TGTGCCAGTAGTATAATGGATAGCTCCTACAATGAGCAGTTCTTC | CASSIMDSSYNEQFF | - | TRBJ2-1 | TRBV19 | -
TGCGCCAGCAGCTTGGCACTAGCGGGGGGATCCTACGAGCAGTACTTC | CASSLALAGGSYEQYF | TRBD2 | TRBJ2-7 | TRBV5-1 | -
TGTGCCAGCAGTAAAGCTGGGGCCAACGTCCTGACTTTC | CASSKAGANVLTF | - | TRBJ2-6 | TRBV6-5 | -
TGTGCCAGCAGTGAGCAGGGGCGCTCCAACTATGGCTACACCTTC | CASSEQGRSNYGYTF | - | TRBJ1-2 | TRBV6-1 | -
TGTGCCAGCAGCTTAGTTGGCCAAAAGGCAGAGACCCAGTACTTC | CASSLVGQKAETQYF | - | TRBJ2-5 | TRBV11-2 | -
TGTGCCAGCAGCCCCGTTAGGCCCGGCTCCTATAATTCACCCCTCCACTTT | CASSPVRPGSYNSPLHF | - | TRBJ1-6 | TRBV7-9 | -
TGCGCCAGCAGCTTGCGTCTAAACAATGAGCAGTTCTTC | CASSLRLNNEQFF | - | TRBJ2-1 | TRBV5-1 | -
TGTGCCATCAGTGACTTCGGGGCTGAGGAAGCTTTCTTT | CAISDFGAEEAFF | - | TRBJ1-1 | TRBV10-3 | -
TGCGCCAGCAGCAGAGGGTGCACCCATTTC | CASSRGCTHF | - | TRBJ2-4 | TRBV5-1 | -
TGTGCCAGTAGTATAGACGGGCCGGGCAATCAGCCCCAGCATTTT | CASSIDGPGNQPQHF | - | TRBJ1-5 | TRBV19 | -
TGTGCCAGCAGCTGGAGGAACGAGCAGTACTTC | CASSWRNEQYF | - | TRBJ2-7 | TRBV5-6 | once
TGTGCCAGCAGCTTGGGGCAGGGGGCCGTCTATAGCAATCAGCCCCAGCATTTT | CASSLGQGAVYSNQPQHF | TRBD1 | TRBJ1-5 | TRBV5-6 | -
TGTGCCAGCTCACCTAGACAGGCTCCAGGGGGGGCCAACGTCCTGACTTTC | CASSPRQAPGGANVLTF | - | TRBJ2-6 | TRBV18 | -
TGTGCCAGCAGCGGCGGCGGGGAGACCCAGTACTTC | CASSGGGETQYF | - | TRBJ2-5 | TRBV9 | -
TGTGCCAGCAGCGTAGGCAGAGATAACTATGGCTACACCTTC | CASSVGRDNYGYTF | - | TRBJ1-2 | TRBV9 | -
TGCGCCAGCAGCTTGGACCCCATCACTAACTATGGCTACACCTTC | CASSLDPITNYGYTF | - | TRBJ1-2 | TRBV5-1 | few
TGTGCCAGCTCAAGAACGAACACTGAAGCTTTCTTT | CASSRTNTEAFF | - | TRBJ1-1 | TRBV18 | -